The next 18 T cell receptor beta chains were all read from a single sample in a study of cytomegalovirus exposure and HLA in healthy donors. PCR primers comprised 60 Vbeta and 13 Jbeta primers. Using immunoSEQ multiplex PCR, the repertoire was profiled, and TCRdb retains in-frame clones only, with some absent. Of approximately 170,000 clones in the sample, roughly 85% are singletons; the top ten hold 1%. The material sequenced was PBMCs. Source of these receptors: a boy between 2 and 10 years old in good health and CMV-seronegative.

The count of this clone is one. The gene calls are TRBV10-3 and TRBJ2-3, with D tentatively TRBD2 (6 bases). The CDR3 sequence is 14 residues long. Trimming stripped 3 bases from V and 3 bases from J, with 10 bases between. CDR1 and CDR2 from the germline V gene are ENHRY and SYGVKD. CDR3: CAISELAPTDTQYF. CDR3 nucleotides: TGTGCCATCAGTGAACTAGCTCCTACAGATACGCAGTATTTT.

This chain links TRBV7-2 with TRBJ1-1, with D possibly matching TRBD1 (6 bases). The CDR3 is made up of 17 amino acids. V was pared by 2 bases and J by 0 bases, with 16 bases between. Germline CDR1 and CDR2: SGHTA and FQGNSA. CDR3 coding DNA: TGTGCCAGCAGCTTAAGTGGGACAAGAGTTATGAACACTGAAGCTTTCTTT. It specifies CASSLSGTRVMNTEAFF.

V gene TRBV7-9 combines with J gene TRBJ1-1; D possibly corresponds to TRBD1 (5 bases). CDR1 and CDR2 from the germline V gene are SEHNR and FQNEAQ (reference sequence). This CDR3 region has 14 residues. The V end lost 4 bases, the J end lost 3 bases, and 12 bases lay between the germline ends. The chain's CDR3 is CASSSGKSDTEAFF. The CDR3 DNA sequence: TGTGCCAGCAGCTCAGGGAAATCGGACACTGAAGCTTTCTTT.

The gene calls are TRBV28 and TRBJ2-7; D uncertain. With 5 bases removed from V and 0 bases from J, the gap between germline ends came to 14 bases. CDR1 and CDR2 from the germline V gene are MDHEN and SYDVKM. The CDR3 extends over 15 amino acids. The CDR3 region has the DNA TGTGCCAGCAGTCCCCCCAGCGCTAGCTCCTACGAGCAGTACTTC. Amino acids: CASSPPSASSYEQYF.

This chain joins TRBV10-1 and TRBJ2-7; no clear D gene. CDR1 and CDR2 from the germline V gene are WNHNN and SYGVQD (reference sequence). This CDR3 is built from 14 residues. V was pared by 0 bases and J by 2 bases, with 8 bases between. CDR3 DNA sequence: TGCGCCAGCAGTGAGTCGGGCTCAACCTACGAGCAGTACGTC. Protein sequence: CASSESGSTYEQYV.

The table lists this clone with a count of one. The chain uses TRBV5-1 and TRBJ2-7, with 7 bases identical to TRBD2. Germline loops: CDR1 SGHRS, CDR2 YFSETQ. The CDR3 loop spans 16 amino acids. V lost 3 bases to trimming and J lost 0 bases; unmatched junction nucleotides: 9. The CDR3 loop reads CASSSSGLAVSYEQYF. The DNA for the CDR3 is TGCGCCAGCAGCTCCTCAGGGCTAGCGGTCTCCTACGAGCAGTACTTC. The variable domain in full, completed from reference TRBV5-1 and TRBJ2-7, reads KAGVTQTPRYLIKTRGQQVTLSCSPISGHRSVSWYQQTPGQGLQFLFEYFSETQRNKGNFPGRFSGRQFSNSRSEMNVSTLELGDSALYLCASSSSGLAVSYEQYFGPGTRLTVT.

The rearrangement joins TRBV18 to TRBJ2-2, with D hard to call. This CDR3 spans 12 amino acids. Germline V gene lookup returns CDR1 KGHSH and CDR2 LQKENI. V was trimmed by 3 bases and J by 11 bases, leaving 10 bases between them. CDR3 protein: CASSPLGRELFF. The DNA for the CDR3 is TGTGCCAGCTCACCTCTTGGCCGCGAGCTGTTTTTT.

The CDR3 reads CASSHATRSEKLFF. Written as DNA, the CDR3 is TGCGCCAGCAGCCACGCTACAAGGAGTGAAAAACTGTTTTTT. The V gene is TRBV4-1, the J gene TRBJ1-4; D remains unclear. CDR3 length equals 14 residues. Looked up from germline, CDR1 is MGHRA and CDR2 is YSYEKL. Trimming shortened V by 3 bases and J by 7 bases, and 12 bases separated the two germline ends.

A remark on this clone: The junction differs from germline at one of its ends, possibly a read error. The J gene is TRBJ1-4, the V gene TRBV7-9, with a weak D call TRBD1 (5 bases). The V gene's germline CDR1 is SEHNR and CDR2 FQNEAQ (reference sequence). CDR3 length: 18 residues. The CDR3 here is CSSSPRVQGTLGKEKLFF. The CDR3 DNA is TGTTCCAGCAGCCCTCGGGTGCAGGGAACCCTTGGGAAGGAAAAACTGTTTTTT.

The rearrangement joins TRBV2 to TRBJ1-6; TRBD1 aligns across 7 bases. The germline V gene has CDR1 SNHLY and CDR2 FYNNEI. The CDR3 consists of 14 residues. Germline trimming cut 4 bases from V and 7 bases from J; bases unmatched to any gene: 4. The CDR3 coding sequence is TGTGCCAGCAGTGCCGGGACAGCCAATTCACCCCTCCACTTT. This translates into CASSAGTANSPLHF.

The gene calls are TRBV29-1 and TRBJ2-7, with TRBD2 matching 7 bases. The CDR3 sequence is 15 residues long. The V gene end was trimmed by 1 base and the J gene end by 3 bases; junction bases not matched to a gene: 9. CDR1 SQVTM and CDR2 ANQGSEA come from the germline V gene. Here the CDR3 DNA reads TGCAGCGTTGAAGGGTCCGCGGGAGCGGGCTACGAGCAGTACTTC. It yields the protein CSVEGSAGAGYEQYF.

The rearrangement uses TRBV6-6 and TRBJ1-5; TRBD1 matches 8 bases. Germline V CDR1 and CDR2: MNHNY, SVGAGI (reference sequence). There are 14 residues in the CDR3. V trimming: 0 bases; J trimming: 6 bases; junction bases outside the gene matches: 1. The CDR3 bases are TGTGCCAGCAGTTACTCTGACAGGGGTCAGCCCCAGCATTTT. This encodes CASSYSDRGQPQHF.

The V call is TRBV19, the J call TRBJ1-1, with TRBD1 identical over 8 bases. Germline-derived CDR1 and CDR2 are LNHDA and SQIVND (reference sequence). Trimming took 5 bases from V and 0 from J; bases not matched to a gene: 2. CDR3 length: 14 amino acids. The CDR3 region has the DNA TGTGCCAGTAGTTTGACAGGGGTGAACACTGAAGCTTTCTTT. It is translated as CASSLTGVNTEAFF.

This clone was seen more than once but under ten times. The rearrangement uses TRBV28 and TRBJ2-7; 7 nucleotides line up with TRBD1. Germline V gene sequence: CDR1 MDHEN, CDR2 SYDVKM. J was trimmed by 2 bases and V by 1 base; bases with no gene match: 8. This CDR3 region has 16 residues. The CDR3 DNA is TGTGCCAGCAGTTTATCCGGAGTTGACAGGGCCTACGAGCAGTACGTC. Amino acids: CASSLSGVDRAYEQYV.

V usage is TRBV4-2 and J usage is TRBJ2-1, with D perhaps matching TRBD2 (7 bases). CDR3 length: 14 residues. Trimming took 3 bases from V and 15 from J, leaving 21 bases between them. Germline loops: CDR1 LGHNA, CDR2 YNFKEQ. This chain's CDR3 is CASSHPRGGARTFF. CDR3 DNA sequence: TGTGCCAGCAGCCACCCACGAGGGGGGGCGAGGACGTTCTTC.

This chain uses TRBV5-5 with TRBJ2-5; D ambiguous. Trimming removed 4 bases at V and 4 bases at J, with 14 bases between. This CDR3 comprises 14 residues. Germline V CDR1 and CDR2: SGHKS, YYEKEE (reference sequence). In DNA, the CDR3 is TGTGCCAGCAGCCCCGGCGGCGTGAGAGAGACCCAGTACTTC. Amino acid sequence: CASSPGGVRETQYF.

The V and J genes are TRBV5-8 and TRBJ1-5, with TRBD1 matching over 7 bases. Trimming removed 2 bases from V and 4 bases from J; junction bases left unmatched: 6. This CDR3 is 15 amino acids long. From germline, CDR1 is SGHTS and CDR2 YDEGEE. Here the CDR3 DNA reads TGTGCCAGCAGCTTTGTAGGGACAGTTAATCAGCCCCAGCATTTT. Translated, it gives CASSFVGTVNQPQHF.

This clone was detected only once. This chain connects TRBV28 to TRBJ2-6, with TRBD1 matching 9 bases. The V segment lost 5 bases and the J segment 0 bases; nucleotides outside the gene matches: 11. This CDR3 has 19 amino acids. CDR1 and CDR2 (germline): MDHEN, SYDVKM. The CDR3 DNA reads as TGTGCCAGCAGTCCTGGGGGGACAGGGTACCTCTCTGGGGCCAACGTCCTGACTTTC. This translates into CASSPGGTGYLSGANVLTF.